This T cell receptor beta chain originates from a study of spatial heterogeneity in lung cancer. Using its own MiXCR run on the 5' RACE reads, TCRdb lists one record per CDR3 protein. Of approximately 7,200 distinct CDR3 sequences listed, less than 6% are singletons. Described time point: sample taken at primary tumor resection. Unsorted whole RNA from tumor, nontumor lung or frozen PBMC underwent sequencing. In its sample, this clonotype ranks as medium-sized. This specimen was normal lung tissue next to the tumor, taken at surgery. The clonotype comes from a female donor with early-stage non-small cell lung cancer.

In DNA form, the CDR3 reads TGTGCCACCAGTGAACCGACACCGGGACTAGCGGGGACGCAGTATTTT. The encoded protein is CATSEPTPGLAGTQYF. The chain links TRBV24-1 to TRBJ2-3; TRBD2 matches 13 bases. The V segment lost 4 bases and the J segment 9 bases; nucleotides outside the gene matches: 9. This CDR3 has 16 amino acids. Per the germline V gene, CDR1 is KGHDR and CDR2 is SFDVKD.